Shown below are 6 T cell receptor beta chains from a single sample sequenced in a study of T cell responses to AZD1222 COVID-19 vaccine. The table came from immunoSEQ multiplex PCR; TCRdb's copy has only in-frame clones and leaves some out. The sample lists roughly 66,000 clones, roughly 84% occurring once. Here the sequenced sample was peripheral blood, taken on day 0 of AZD1222 vaccination. The receptor source for this set is an adult in good health.

The chain links TRBV6-5 to TRBJ2-7; D not resolved. CDR1 and CDR2 from the germline V gene are MNHEY and SVGAGI. CDR3 size: 14 residues. The ends were cut back, 3 bases at V and 2 bases at J, with 11 bases in the middle. DNA of the CDR3: TGTGCCAGCAGTTATTTCGACACAACCTACGAGCAGTACTTC. Encoded protein: CASSYFDTTYEQYF.

The rearrangement links TRBV2 to TRBJ1-5; a weak D match, TRBD1 (6 bases). The CDR3 totals 13 residues. From germline, CDR1 is SNHLY and CDR2 FYNNEI. The ends were cut back, 8 bases at V and 3 bases at J, with 11 bases in the middle. The CDR3 bases are TGTGCCAGCGGCCGGGACAACAATCAGCCCCAGCATTTT. Protein product: CASGRDNNQPQHF. Full variable domain (missing parts from reference TRBV2 and TRBJ1-5): EPEVTQTPSHQVTQMGQEVILRCVPISNHLYFYWYRQILGQKVEFLVSFYNNEISEKSEIFDDQFSVERPDGSNFTLKIRSTKLEDSAMYFCASGRDNNQPQHFGDGTRLSIL.

V usage is TRBV10-3 and J usage is TRBJ2-5; possibly TRBD1 for D (6 bases). Germline loops: CDR1 ENHRY, CDR2 SYGVKD. There are 16 residues in the CDR3. V gave up 3 bases and J gave up 5 bases, with 19 bases separating them. CDR3 region: CAISDSRPGQGETQYF. The CDR3 DNA reads TGTGCCATCAGTGACTCGAGACCTGGGCAGGGGGAGACCCAGTACTTC.

This chain links TRBV7-6 with TRBJ2-5; D remains unclear. Germline V gene lookup returns CDR1 SGHVS and CDR2 FNYEAQ. Trimming stripped 5 bases from V and 1 base from J, with 8 bases between. The CDR3 loop spans 13 amino acids. This CDR3 reads CASSPGPQETQYF. DNA for the CDR3: TGTGCCAGCAGCCCGGGCCCCCAAGAGACCCAGTACTTC.

V usage is TRBV4-2 and J usage is TRBJ1-2; maybe TRBD1 (6 bases). V was trimmed by 3 bases and J by 3 bases, leaving 8 bases between them. Germline V gene data show CDR1 as LGHNA and CDR2 as YNFKEQ. The CDR3 runs to 13 residues. The CDR3 DNA sequence: TGTGCCAGCAGCCAGCACAGGGACTATGGCTACACCTTC. Translation gives CASSQHRDYGYTF.

The chain combines TRBV2 with TRBJ1-3; D is possibly TRBD1 (6 bases). This CDR3 spans 14 amino acids. Per the germline V gene, CDR1 is SNHLY and CDR2 is FYNNEI. The germline V and J ends were trimmed by 6 bases and 0 bases, with 9 bases remaining between them. The CDR3 DNA reads as TGTGCCAGCAGAGGGGACACCTCTGGAAACACCATATATTTT. Its translation: CASRGDTSGNTIYF.